The source of this TCR beta chain is a study of blood T cell repertoires in COVID-19. About the research overall: The origin of the acute and convalescent COVID-19 samples was the United States, Italy and Spain. PBMCs, B-cell-depleted T cells, or T cells were the source of the cDNA or gDNA that made up the material.

Enrolment of Seattle patients took place during active infection, and they were followed longitudinally. As processed by the authors: Nucleated cell number was recorded as an estimate derived from reference gene primer amplification. Produced via immunoSEQ multiplex PCR; TCRdb's table is partial and in-frame only. V, J and clone size are taken as reported in that table, and D and trimming were inferred from the DNA itself. The repertoire includes 450,000 or so clones, approximately 90% of them detected once, and 1.5% to 1.8% sits in the top ten. CDR3 length: 15 amino acids. J lost 7 bases, V lost 5 bases, and 7 bases had no gene match. Germline-derived CDR1 and CDR2 are MNHEY and SVGAGI.

The chain uses TRBV6-5 and TRBJ1-6; 8 bases line up with TRBD1. The sequence derives from a woman aged 40 to 50 with COVID-19, enrolled during active disease. The material sequenced was peripheral blood. CDR3 DNA sequence: TGTGCCAGCAGTACACGGCGACAGGGGAATTCACCCCTCCACTTT. Its protein is CASSTRRQGNSPLHF.